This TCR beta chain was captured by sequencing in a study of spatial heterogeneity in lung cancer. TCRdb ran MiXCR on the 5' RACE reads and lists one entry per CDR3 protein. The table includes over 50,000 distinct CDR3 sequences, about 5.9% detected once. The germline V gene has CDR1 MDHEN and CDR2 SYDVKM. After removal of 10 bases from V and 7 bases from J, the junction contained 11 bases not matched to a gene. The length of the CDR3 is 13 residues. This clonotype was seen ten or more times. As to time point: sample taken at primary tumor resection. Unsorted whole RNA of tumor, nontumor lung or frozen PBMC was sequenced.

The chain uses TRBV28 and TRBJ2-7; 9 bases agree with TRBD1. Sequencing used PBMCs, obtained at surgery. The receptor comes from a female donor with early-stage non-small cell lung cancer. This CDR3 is CATTGTGIAEQYF. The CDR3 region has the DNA TGTGCCACGACCGGGACAGGGATAGCTGAGCAGTACTTC. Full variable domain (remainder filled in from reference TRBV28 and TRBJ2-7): DVKVTQSSRYLVKRTGEKVFLECVQDMDHENMFWYRQDPGLGLRLIYFSYDVKMKEKGDIPEGYSVSREKKERFSLILESASTNQTSMYLCATTGTGIAEQYFGPGTRLTVT.